One and the same sample provided the 2 T cell receptor beta chains below, sequenced in a study of blood T cells in healthy people across ages. The second PCR ran about 6 to 12 cycles with a sample-barcoded 5' primer and J-beta primers. TCRdb itself ran the 5' RACE reads through MiXCR, one entry per CDR3 protein. The profile shows approximately 880,000 distinct CDR3 sequences, 45% to 50% of them singletons. Sequencing was carried out using blood. The source of these receptors is a man aged 25 to 45 in good health.

This clonotype was seen a few times. This chain joins TRBV19 and TRBJ1-5; 9 nucleotides match TRBD1. J was trimmed by 2 bases and V by 4 bases; bases with no gene match: 3. The length of the CDR3 is 15 residues. Germline-derived CDR1 and CDR2 are LNHDA and SQIVND (reference sequence). CDR3 DNA sequence: TGTGCCAGTAGTAGGACAGGGGCAGGCAATCAGCCCCAGCATTTT. Its translation is CASSRTGAGNQPQHF.

The chain recombines TRBV4-2 with TRBJ1-2; weak D call: TRBD1 (6 bases). This CDR3 is built from 18 residues. The V and J ends lost 3 bases and 0 bases respectively, with 20 bases between them. Germline V CDR1 and CDR2: LGHNA, YNFKEQ. The CDR3 region has the DNA TGTGCCAGCAGCCACCCAAACAGGCCAGGGGCTACTAACTATGGCTACACCTTC. As protein: CASSHPNRPGATNYGYTF.